These 19 T cell receptor beta chains share one sample of origin, sequenced in a study of blood T cell repertoires in COVID-19. Libraries were prepared by immunoSEQ multiplex PCR; TCRdb keeps only in-frame clonotypes and omits some of them. This sample has under 200,000 clones, with roughly 80% found just once. The sample taken for sequencing was peripheral blood. The receptors stem from a woman in her seventies with COVID-19, enrolled during active disease.

This clone appeared once. The V and J genes are TRBV27 and TRBJ1-1; tentative D call: TRBD1 (5 bases). The CDR3 is 15 amino acids. Germline lookup yields CDR1 MNHEY and CDR2 SMNVEV (reference sequence). The germline V and J ends were trimmed by 8 bases and 0 bases, with 16 bases remaining between them. This CDR3 reads CASAIGLGLNTEAFF. The CDR3 DNA reads TGTGCCAGCGCCATCGGGTTGGGGCTGAACACTGAAGCTTTCTTT.

This clone was observed a handful of times. The rearrangement links TRBV30 to TRBJ2-2; 7 nucleotides match TRBD1. Germline V CDR1 and CDR2: GTSNPN, SVGIG (reference sequence). Losses at the gene ends were 5 bases for V and 3 bases for J; bases not matched to a gene: 9. This CDR3 spans 15 amino acids. In nucleotides, the CDR3 is TGTGCCTGGGACCTCCCGGGACAGCACACCGGGGAGCTGTTTTTT. Translated: CAWDLPGQHTGELFF.

This clone appeared a single time. This specimen includes other DNA sequences encoding the same CDR3. The CDR3 coding sequence is TGTGCCAGCAGTGAAGCCCTAGCGGGGGGCACAGATACGCAGTATTTT. It translates to CASSEALAGGTDTQYF. This sequence joins TRBV2 and TRBJ2-3, with 10 positions matching TRBD2. Germline V CDR1 and CDR2: SNHLY, FYNNEI. The junction had 1 base not matched to a gene; V was cut back by 0 bases and J by 1 base. The CDR3 extends over 16 amino acids.

V and J are TRBV11-2 and TRBJ1-3, with 7 bases lining up with TRBD1. The CDR3 runs to 16 residues. Germline lookup yields CDR1 SGHAT and CDR2 FQNNGV. V gave up 2 bases and J gave up 3 bases; unmatched junction bases: 7. In DNA form, the CDR3 reads TGTGCCAGCAGCTTACCCCACAGGGGAAGTGGAAACACCATATATTTT. Its translation: CASSLPHRGSGNTIYF.

V and J are TRBV6-2 or TRBV6-3 and TRBJ1-5; TRBD1 matches at 7 bases. CDR3 length: 12 residues. Germline loops: CDR1 MNHEY, CDR2 SVGEGT. V lost 5 bases, J lost 7 bases, and 2 bases stayed unmatched. The CDR3 here is CASSTGEQPQHF. The CDR3 bases are TGTGCCAGCAGTACAGGGGAACAGCCCCAGCATTTT.

This clone has a handful of counts. The chain recombines TRBV7-9 with TRBJ1-5, with a weak D call TRBD1 (6 bases). The V end was cut by 0 bases, the J end by 9 bases, with 12 bases between. The CDR3 is 14 amino acids. Per the germline V gene, CDR1 is SEHNR and CDR2 is FQNEAQ (reference sequence). CDR3 coding DNA: TGTGCCAGCAGCTTAGCTGGGGGGGCCGCGCCCCAGCATTTT. Amino acids: CASSLAGGAAPQHF.

V gene TRBV23-1 combines with J gene TRBJ2-7; the D gene is possibly TRBD2 (6 bases). TRBV23-1 carries the ORF label, with uncertain function. The CDR3 is 16 amino acids. V dropped 0 bases and J dropped 4 bases, with 16 bases sitting between them. Here the CDR3 DNA reads TGCGCCAGCAGTCAATCTGGACTAAAGGTATCGTACGAGCAGTACGTC. Protein sequence: CASSQSGLKVSYEQYV.

The CDR3 region is CASSLLPGLAGGVYEQYF. The CDR3 DNA is TGTGCCAGCTCACTCTTACCGGGACTAGCGGGAGGGGTCTACGAGCAGTACTTC. The chain is built from TRBV18 and TRBJ2-7; 16 bases line up with TRBD2. CDR1 KGHSH and CDR2 LQKENI come from the germline V gene. The CDR3 sequence is 18 residues long. V lost 4 bases to trimming and J lost 3 bases; unmatched junction nucleotides: 9.

CDR3 amino acids: CATSREPPAAAPTDEQYF. CDR3 bases: TGTGCCACCAGCAGGGAGCCCCCAGCGGCAGCTCCTACGGACGAGCAGTACTTC. The chain has TRBV15 and TRBJ2-7; D may be TRBD2 (5 bases). CDR3 length: 18 residues. V was pared by 3 bases and J by 5 bases, with 26 bases between. In germline, CDR1 is LNHNV, CDR2 YYDKDF (reference sequence).

This rearrangement joins TRBV2 to TRBJ2-5; D possibly corresponds to TRBD2 (6 bases). CDR1 and CDR2 (germline): SNHLY, FYNNEI. There are 11 residues in the CDR3. V gave up 10 bases and J gave up 7 bases, with 13 bases separating them. The CDR3 spells CATVLAATQYF. CDR3 coding DNA: TGTGCCACCGTACTAGCCGCGACCCAGTACTTC.

This chain uses TRBV4-2 with TRBJ2-1; 7 nucleotides align to TRBD2. The germline CDR1 and CDR2 sequences are LGHNA and YNFKEQ. Germline trimming cut 4 bases from V and 9 bases from J; bases unmatched to any gene: 15. This CDR3 has 16 residues. CDR3 nucleotides: TGTGCCAGCAGCCCCTGGGGGACTATGAATGAGGGTGAGCAGTTCTTC. This codes for CASSPWGTMNEGEQFF.

This clone came up many times. This sequence joins TRBV28 and TRBJ1-1; D perhaps matches TRBD1 (5 bases). This CDR3 is 12 amino acids long. Germline assignment: CDR1 MDHEN and CDR2 SYDVKM. Trimming removed 6 bases at V and 4 bases at J, with 9 bases between. For the CDR3, the DNA is TGTGCCAGCAGATCGGGGGGCACTGAAGCTTTCTTT. Amino acid sequence: CASRSGGTEAFF.

This rearrangement joins TRBV6-5 to TRBJ2-1; 9 bases are shared with TRBD2. The CDR3 has 16 amino acids. The germline gives CDR1 MNHEY, CDR2 SVGAGI. The ends lost 4 bases at V and 9 bases at J; junction bases unmatched: 13. The CDR3 nucleotides read TGTGCCAGCAGTTCGTTAGCGGGAGATCCCGGTGGTGAGCAGTTCTTC. Residues: CASSSLAGDPGGEQFF.

The CDR3 loop is CASSTDRAKYF. CDR3 nucleotides: TGTGCCAGTAGTACCGACAGGGCAAAGTACTTC. V is TRBV19 and J is TRBJ2-7; 7 nucleotides align to TRBD1. V shed 4 bases, J shed 11 bases, and the junction held 5 bases outside the gene matches. The CDR3 totals 11 residues. The germline gives CDR1 LNHDA, CDR2 SQIVND (reference sequence).

The chain has TRBV2 and TRBJ2-1; TRBD1 matches 8 bases. From germline, CDR1 is SNHLY and CDR2 FYNNEI. This CDR3 contains 13 residues. J lost 8 bases, V lost 5 bases, and 5 bases had no gene match. The CDR3 coding sequence is TGTGCCAGCAGTCCGGGACAGGCCTATGAGCAGTTCTTC. Translation gives CASSPGQAYEQFF.

The chain couples TRBV5-1 to TRBJ1-2; no clear D. In germline, CDR1 is SGHRS, CDR2 YFSETQ. Trimming pared 6 bases from V and 2 bases from J, leaving 17 bases between. The CDR3 loop spans 15 amino acids. CDR3 amino acids: CASTFDGVTNYGYTF. The CDR3, as DNA: TGCGCCAGCACCTTTGACGGGGTGACCAACTATGGCTACACCTTC.

The J gene is TRBJ2-7, the V gene TRBV12-3 or TRBV12-4, with 7 bases identical to TRBD2. V was clipped by 10 bases and J by 6 bases; unmatched bases: 12. The CDR3 loop spans 13 amino acids. The chain's CDR3 is CAIDANWGGEQYF. The CDR3 bases are TGTGCCATCGACGCGAATTGGGGGGGCGAGCAGTACTTC.

The chain is built from TRBV6-5 and TRBJ2-1; 8 bases fit TRBD1. The CDR3 is made up of 13 amino acids. From germline, CDR1 is MNHEY and CDR2 SVGAGI. V dropped 0 bases and J dropped 12; count of bases not matched to a gene: 4. CDR3 sequence reads: CASSYSNRGVQFF. In nucleotides, the CDR3 is TGTGCCAGCAGTTACTCAAACAGGGGGGTGCAGTTCTTC.

Here the CDR3 DNA reads TGTGCCAGTAGTAGGGGACAGGGGTCGACCACTGAAGCTTTCTTT. Amino acids: CASSRGQGSTTEAFF. This chain links TRBV19 with TRBJ1-1; 10 positions match TRBD1. The CDR3 runs to 15 residues. With 4 bases clipped from V and 4 bases from J, the junction kept 6 bases outside the gene matches. Germline CDR1 and CDR2: LNHDA and SQIVND (reference sequence).